This section outlines one T cell receptor beta chain sequence together with its context. Its antigen is still unknown. The data were obtained in a study of cytomegalovirus exposure and HLA in healthy donors. The V segment lost 5 bases and the J segment 2 bases; nucleotides outside the gene matches: 4. The germline V gene has CDR1 KGHSH and CDR2 LQKENI. This CDR3 is built from 15 residues. This PCR relied on a set of 60 Vbeta primers and 13 Jbeta primers. Libraries were prepared by immunoSEQ multiplex PCR; TCRdb keeps only in-frame clonotypes and omits some of them. This table holds under 250,000 clones, 76% found once. Study results and caveats: Equally common other TCR beta chains were less clonally expanded than HLA-associated ones, a later analysis found. Presence/absence analyses took donor sequencing depth as roughly uniform. Sequencing likely generated an artifact that appeared as a cluster of highly shared sequence variants. An analysis that was carried out later associated about 17,000 TCR beta sequences with HLA alleles at 0.05 false discovery rate.

The chain combines TRBV18 with TRBJ2-1; TRBD1 matches at 9 bases. This TCR derives from a young man in good health and CMV-seronegative. The sequenced sample consisted of PBMCs. CDR3 region: CASSSGQGPYNEQFF. CDR3 in DNA: TGTGCCAGCTCATCGGGACAGGGTCCCTACAATGAGCAGTTCTTC. Complete variable domain (other parts from reference TRBV18 and TRBJ2-1): NAGVMQNPRHLVRRRGQEARLRCSPMKGHSHVYWYRQLPEEGLKFMVYLQKENIIDESGMPKERFSAEFPKEGPSILRIQQVVRGDSAAYFCASSSGQGPYNEQFFGPGTRLTVL.